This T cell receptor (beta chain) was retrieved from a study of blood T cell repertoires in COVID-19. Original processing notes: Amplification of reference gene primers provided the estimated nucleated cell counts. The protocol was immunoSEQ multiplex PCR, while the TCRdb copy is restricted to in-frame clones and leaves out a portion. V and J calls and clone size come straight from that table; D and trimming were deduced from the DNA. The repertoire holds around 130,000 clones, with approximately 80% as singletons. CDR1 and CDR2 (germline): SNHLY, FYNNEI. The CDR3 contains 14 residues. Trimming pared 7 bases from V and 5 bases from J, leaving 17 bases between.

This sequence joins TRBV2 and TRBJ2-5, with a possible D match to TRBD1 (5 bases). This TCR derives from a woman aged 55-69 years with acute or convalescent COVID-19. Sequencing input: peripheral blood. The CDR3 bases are TGTGCCAGCAACGAGCAGGGTCGGTGGGAGACCCAGTACTTC. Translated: CASNEQGRWETQYF. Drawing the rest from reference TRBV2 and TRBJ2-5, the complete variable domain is EPEVTQTPSHQVTQMGQEVILRCVPISNHLYFYWYRQILGQKVEFLVSFYNNEISEKSEIFDDQFSVERPDGSNFTLKIRSTKLEDSAMYFCASNEQGRWETQYFGPGTRLLVL.